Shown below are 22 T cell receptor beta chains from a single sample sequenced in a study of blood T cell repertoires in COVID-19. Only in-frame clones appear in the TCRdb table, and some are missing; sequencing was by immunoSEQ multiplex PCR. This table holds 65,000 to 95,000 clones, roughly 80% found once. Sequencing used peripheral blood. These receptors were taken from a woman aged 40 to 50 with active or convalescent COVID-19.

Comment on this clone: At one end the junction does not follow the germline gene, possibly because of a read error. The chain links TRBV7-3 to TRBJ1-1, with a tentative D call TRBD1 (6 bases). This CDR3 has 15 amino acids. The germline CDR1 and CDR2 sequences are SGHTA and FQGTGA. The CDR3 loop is CASSLTTGPNTEAFF. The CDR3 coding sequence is TGTGCCAGCAGCCTAACGACAGGCCCCAACACTGAAGCTTTCTTT.

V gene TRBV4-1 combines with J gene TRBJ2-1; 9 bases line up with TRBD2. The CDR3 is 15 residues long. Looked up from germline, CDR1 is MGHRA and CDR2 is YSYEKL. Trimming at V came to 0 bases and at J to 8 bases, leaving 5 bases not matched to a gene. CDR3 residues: CASSQELAGTDEQFF. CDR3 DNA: TGCGCCAGCAGCCAAGAGCTAGCGGGGACCGATGAGCAGTTCTTC.

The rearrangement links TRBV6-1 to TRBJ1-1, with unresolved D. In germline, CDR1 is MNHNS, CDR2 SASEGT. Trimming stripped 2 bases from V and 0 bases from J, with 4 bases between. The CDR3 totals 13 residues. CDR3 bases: TGTGCCAGCAGTGAAATAATGAACACTGAAGCTTTCTTT. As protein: CASSEIMNTEAFF.

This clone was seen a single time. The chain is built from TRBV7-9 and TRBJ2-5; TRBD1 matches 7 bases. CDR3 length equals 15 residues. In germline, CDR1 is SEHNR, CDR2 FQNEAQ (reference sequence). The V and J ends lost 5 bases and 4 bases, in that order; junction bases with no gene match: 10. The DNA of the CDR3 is TGTGCCAGCAGCCAACAACAGGGGATCGGAGAGACCCAGTACTTC. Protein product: CASSQQQGIGETQYF.

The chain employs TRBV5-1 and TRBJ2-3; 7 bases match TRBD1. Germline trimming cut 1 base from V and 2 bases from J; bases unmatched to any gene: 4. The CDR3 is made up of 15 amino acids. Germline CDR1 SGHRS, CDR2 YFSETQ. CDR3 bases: TGCGCCAGCAGCTTGCGGGGACAGAACACAGATACGCAGTATTTT. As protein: CASSLRGQNTDTQYF.

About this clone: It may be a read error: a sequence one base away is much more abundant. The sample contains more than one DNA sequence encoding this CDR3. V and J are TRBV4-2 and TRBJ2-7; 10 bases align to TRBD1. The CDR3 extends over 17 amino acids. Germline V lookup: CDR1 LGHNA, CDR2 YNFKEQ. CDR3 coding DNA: TGTGCCAGCAGCCAAGCCGCCGGGACAGGGGACTCCTACGAGCAGTACTTT. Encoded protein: CASSQAAGTGDSYEQYF.

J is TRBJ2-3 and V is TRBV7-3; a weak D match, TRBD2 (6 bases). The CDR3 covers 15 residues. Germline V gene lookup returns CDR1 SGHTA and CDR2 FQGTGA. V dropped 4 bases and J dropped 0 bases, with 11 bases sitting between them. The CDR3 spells CASSSSVTSTDTQYF. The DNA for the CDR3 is TGTGCCAGCAGCTCTAGCGTAACTAGCACAGATACGCAGTATTTT.

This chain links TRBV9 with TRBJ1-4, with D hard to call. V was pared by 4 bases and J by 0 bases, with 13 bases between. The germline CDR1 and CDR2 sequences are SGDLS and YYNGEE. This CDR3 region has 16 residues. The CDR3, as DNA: TGTGCCAGCAGCCCAGCCAGGTTTGCAACTAATGAAAAACTGTTTTTT. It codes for CASSPARFATNEKLFF.

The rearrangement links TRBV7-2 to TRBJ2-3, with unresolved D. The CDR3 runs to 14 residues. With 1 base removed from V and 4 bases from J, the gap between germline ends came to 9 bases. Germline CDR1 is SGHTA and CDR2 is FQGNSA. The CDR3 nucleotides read TGTGCCAGCAGCTTAGACTCTCCACCAGATACGCAGTATTTT. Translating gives CASSLDSPPDTQYF.

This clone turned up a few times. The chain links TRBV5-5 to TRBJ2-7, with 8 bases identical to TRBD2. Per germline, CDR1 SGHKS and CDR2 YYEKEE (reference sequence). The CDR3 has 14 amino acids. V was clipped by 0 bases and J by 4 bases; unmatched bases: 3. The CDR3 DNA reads TGTGCCAGCAGCTTGGAGCGGGAGTGGTACGAGCAGTACTTC. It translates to CASSLEREWYEQYF.

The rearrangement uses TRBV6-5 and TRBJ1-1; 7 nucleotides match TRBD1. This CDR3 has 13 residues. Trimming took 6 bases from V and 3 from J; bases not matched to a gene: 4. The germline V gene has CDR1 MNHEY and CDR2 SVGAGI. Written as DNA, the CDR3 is TGTGCCAGCAGAACAGACAGGGACACTGAAGCTTTCTTT. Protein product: CASRTDRDTEAFF.

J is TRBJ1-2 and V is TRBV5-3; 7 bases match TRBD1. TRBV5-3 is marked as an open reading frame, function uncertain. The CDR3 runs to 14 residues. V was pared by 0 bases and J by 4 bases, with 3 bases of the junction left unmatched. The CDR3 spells CARSLETGLYGYTF. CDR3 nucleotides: TGTGCCAGAAGCTTGGAGACAGGGCTCTATGGCTACACCTTC.

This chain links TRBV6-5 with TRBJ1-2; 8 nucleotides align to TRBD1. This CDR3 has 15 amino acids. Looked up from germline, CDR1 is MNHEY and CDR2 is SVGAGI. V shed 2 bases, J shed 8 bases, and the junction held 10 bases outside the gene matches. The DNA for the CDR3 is TGTGCCAGCAGTTACGCCTCAGGGGGCGTCTTGGGCTACACCTTC. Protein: CASSYASGGVLGYTF.

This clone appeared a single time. CDR3 sequence: CASSTTGPYGYTF. CDR3 nucleotide sequence: TGTGCCAGCAGCACGACAGGTCCCTATGGCTACACCTTC. This rearrangement joins TRBV6-5 to TRBJ1-2, with a weak D call TRBD1 (6 bases). Germline assignment: CDR1 MNHEY and CDR2 SVGAGI. The V end lost 6 bases, the J end lost 4 bases, and 12 bases lay between the germline ends. There are 13 residues in the CDR3.

The CDR3 is CASSSGLGGYEQYF. In DNA, the CDR3 is TGTGCCAGCAGCTCAGGACTAGGAGGCTACGAGCAGTACTTC. The chain carries TRBV11-2 and TRBJ2-7; 7 nucleotides agree with TRBD2. Germline trimming cut 4 bases from V and 3 bases from J; bases unmatched to any gene: 6. CDR3 length equals 14 residues. Germline-derived CDR1 and CDR2 are SGHAT and FQNNGV.

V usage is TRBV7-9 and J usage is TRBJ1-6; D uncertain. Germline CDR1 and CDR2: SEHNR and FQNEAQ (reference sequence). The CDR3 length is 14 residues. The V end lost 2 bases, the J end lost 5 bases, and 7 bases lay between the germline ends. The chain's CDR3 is CASSLYADNSPLHF. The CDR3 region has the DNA TGTGCCAGCAGCTTATACGCGGATAATTCACCCCTCCACTTT.

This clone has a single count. The CDR3, as DNA: TGTGCCACCAGTGATTTGCGACTAGGAGAGACCCAGTACTTC. Its protein product is CATSDLRLGETQYF. This chain connects TRBV24-1 to TRBJ2-5; TRBD2 is a possible D gene (6 bases). This CDR3 has 14 amino acids. The V gene's germline CDR1 is KGHDR and CDR2 SFDVKD. Deletions cut 0 bases from V and 4 bases from J, with 8 bases between.

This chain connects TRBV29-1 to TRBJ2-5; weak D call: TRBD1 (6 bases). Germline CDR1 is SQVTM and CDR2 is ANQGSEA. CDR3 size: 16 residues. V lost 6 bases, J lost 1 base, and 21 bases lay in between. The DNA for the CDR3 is TGCAGCGTCGATGGGCCCAGGGGTCTCAGCCAAGAGACCCAGTACTTC. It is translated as CSVDGPRGLSQETQYF.

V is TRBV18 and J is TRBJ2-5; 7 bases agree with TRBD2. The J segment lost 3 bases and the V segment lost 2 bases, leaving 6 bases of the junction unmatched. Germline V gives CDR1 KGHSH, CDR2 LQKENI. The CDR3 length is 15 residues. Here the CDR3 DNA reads TGTGCCAGCTCACCAGTCCCGCTAGCGGAAGAGACCCAGTACTTC. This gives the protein CASSPVPLAEETQYF.

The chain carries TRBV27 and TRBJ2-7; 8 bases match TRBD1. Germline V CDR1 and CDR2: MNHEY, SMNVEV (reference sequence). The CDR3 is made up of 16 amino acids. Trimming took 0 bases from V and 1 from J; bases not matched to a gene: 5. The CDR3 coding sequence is TGTGCCAGCAGTTTATCAGGCAGGGGGCAATCCTACGAGCAGTACTTC. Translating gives CASSLSGRGQSYEQYF.

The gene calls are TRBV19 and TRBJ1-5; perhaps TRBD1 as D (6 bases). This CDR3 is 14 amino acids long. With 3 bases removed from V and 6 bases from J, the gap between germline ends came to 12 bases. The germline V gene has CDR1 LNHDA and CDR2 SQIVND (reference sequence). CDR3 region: CASSIGQGPQPQHF. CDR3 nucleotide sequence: TGTGCCAGTAGTATTGGGCAGGGGCCTCAGCCCCAGCATTTT.

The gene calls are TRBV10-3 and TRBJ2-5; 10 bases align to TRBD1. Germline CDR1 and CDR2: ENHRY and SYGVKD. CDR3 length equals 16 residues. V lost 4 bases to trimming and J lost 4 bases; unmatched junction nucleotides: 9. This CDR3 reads CAISGGQGRRGETQYF. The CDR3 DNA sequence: TGTGCCATCAGTGGGGGACAGGGGCGAAGGGGAGAGACCCAGTACTTC.